This T cell receptor beta chain was sequenced during a study of cytomegalovirus exposure and HLA in healthy donors. Study conclusions and caveats: Confirmation in vitro established that three CMV-associated chains were specific for CMV antigens. Rarity marked most TCR sequences, yet some public TCRs occurred in many donors. The study designated 150 or so TCR beta chains cytomegalovirus-associated.

Profiled with immunoSEQ multiplex PCR; TCRdb holds only in-frame clones, not every one. The table has some 120,000 clones, around 90% seen once. CDR1 and CDR2 (germline): SGHRS, YFSETQ. The CDR3 runs to 23 residues. Losses at the gene ends were 0 bases for V and 0 bases for J; bases not matched to a gene: 18. About this clone: As yet, its antigen is unknown.

Separation from the approximately 660-subject first cohort characterized the roughly 110-subject validation cohort, to which the donors belonged. This receptor was identified in a woman aged 18-35 years in good health and CMV-seronegative. The chain couples TRBV5-1 to TRBJ2-7, with 16 bases matching TRBD2. The sample taken for sequencing was PBMCs. CDR3 bases: TGCGCCAGCAGCTTGGATCCCCGGTTGGATTGGGGACTAGCGGGAGGGGACTCCTACGAGCAGTACTTC. As protein: CASSLDPRLDWGLAGGDSYEQYF.